Listed here are 14 T cell receptor beta chains from one sample, sequenced in a study of response to subunit inactivated influenza vaccine (dated by TCRdb to the late 2010s). The library was built by means of RT-PCR. Instrument on record: Illumina HiSeq 2500. Through fastp at Q25 and MiXCR, TCRdb rebuilt clones from the public reads, retaining in-frame beta chains. Merged by CDR3 protein, the rows form single entries marked with the most common genes and DNA. This sample holds about 570,000 distinct CDR3 sequences; 11% were observed only once. Clones ranked in the top ten supply 11% of the sample. Separately, the same data were catalogued under a study of T cells expressing NK-cell markers. The second source states: 5'RACE template switching, by which a universal primer site and unique molecular identifiers were added, was used to make TCR beta cDNA libraries.

The starting material was PBMCs from blood, obtained on the day of vaccination. These receptor sequences come from a man in his forties or fifties who received an inactivated influenza vaccine. Donor details come from another sample of the same person, matched by shared clones.

The chain carries TRBV10-3 and TRBJ2-5; TRBD1 aligns across 8 bases. This CDR3 is 12 amino acids long. Germline V gives CDR1 ENHRY, CDR2 SYGVKD. V was clipped by 6 bases and J by 4 bases; unmatched bases: 1. The CDR3 sequence: CAISTGGETQYF. Here the CDR3 DNA reads TGTGCCATCAGCACAGGGGGAGAGACCCAGTACTTC.

As concerns this clonotype: Sequence at one end of the junction differs from germline and may be a read error. The rearrangement uses TRBV20-1 and TRBJ2-2; TRBD1 or TRBD2 may be the D gene (5 bases each). Germline V gene lookup returns CDR1 DFQATT and CDR2 SNEGSKA (reference sequence). The CDR3 extends over 14 amino acids. The CDR3 sequence is CSAPRGGSTGELYF. The CDR3 DNA reads TGCAGTGCACCAAGGGGCGGGTCCACCGGGGAGCTGTATTTT.

This chain connects TRBV20-1 to TRBJ2-7; unclear D gene. Germline V gene lookup returns CDR1 DFQATT and CDR2 SNEGSKA (reference sequence). V lost 3 bases and J 2 bases, leaving 8 bases between the germline ends. This CDR3 is 12 amino acids long. The CDR3 loop reads CSASSGTYEQYF. The CDR3 bases are TGCAGTGCTAGTTCGGGCACCTACGAGCAGTACTTC.

This sequence joins TRBV5-6 and TRBJ2-5, with 9 bases fitting TRBD2. Germline CDR1 reads SGHDT; CDR2 reads YYEEEE. The CDR3 extends over 15 amino acids. Trimming at V came to 3 bases and at J to 5 bases, leaving 8 bases not matched to a gene. CDR3 DNA: TGTGCCAGCAGCTGGGGGGGACTAGCTCGGGAGACCCAGTACTTC. Amino acids: CASSWGGLARETQYF. Combining the CDR3 with reference TRBV5-6 and TRBJ2-5 gives the whole variable domain DAGVTQSPTHLIKTRGQQVTLRCSPKSGHDTVSWYQQALGQGPQFIFQYYEEEERQRGNFPDRFSGHQFPNYSSELNVNALLLGDSALYLCASSWGGLARETQYFGPGTRLLVL.

The chain joins TRBV5-1 to TRBJ2-5, with 8 bases lining up with TRBD2. The J segment lost 2 bases and the V segment lost 3 bases, leaving 3 bases of the junction unmatched. There are 14 residues in the CDR3. Germline values: CDR1 SGHRS, CDR2 YFSETQ. The CDR3 here is CASSYASGQETQYF. The CDR3 coding sequence is TGCGCCAGCAGCTACGCTAGCGGGCAAGAGACCCAGTACTTC.

This clonotype was found many times. The chain combines TRBV28 with TRBJ2-4; TRBD1 agrees at 11 bases. The CDR3 is made up of 18 amino acids. Germline CDR1 reads MDHEN; CDR2 reads SYDVKM. The ends lost 6 bases at V and 0 bases at J; junction bases unmatched: 10. The chain's CDR3 is CASSPGQGGILAKNIQYF. The CDR3 coding sequence is TGTGCCAGCAGCCCGGGACAGGGGGGAATTTTAGCCAAAAACATTCAGTACTTC. The entire variable domain, with the rest obtained from reference TRBV28 and TRBJ2-4, is as follows: DVKVTQSSRYLVKRTGEKVFLECVQDMDHENMFWYRQDPGLGLRLIYFSYDVKMKEKGDIPEGYSVSREKKERFSLILESASTNQTSMYLCASSPGQGGILAKNIQYFGAGTRLSVL.

This rearrangement joins TRBV20-1 to TRBJ2-1; D tentatively reads TRBD1 or TRBD2 (5 bases each). CDR1 DFQATT and CDR2 SNEGSKA come from the germline V gene (reference sequence). The ends were cut back, 0 bases at V and 3 bases at J, with 12 bases in the middle. CDR3 length: 15 residues. The CDR3 sequence is CSARDLGEGYNEQFF. CDR3 nucleotide sequence: TGCAGTGCTAGAGATCTGGGGGAAGGCTACAATGAGCAGTTCTTC.

V is TRBV27 and J is TRBJ2-3, with D possibly being TRBD2 (5 bases). The germline V gene has CDR1 MNHEY and CDR2 SMNVEV (reference sequence). CDR3 size: 13 residues. V lost 6 bases, J lost 6 bases, and 13 bases lay in between. The CDR3 DNA reads as TGTGCCAGCAGCGCCCGGGGTTGGGATACGCAGTATTTT. Translating it yields CASSARGWDTQYF.

This clonotype occurred many times. The rearrangement uses TRBV28 and TRBJ2-1, with 12 bases fitting TRBD2. There are 16 residues in the CDR3. The germline V gene has CDR1 MDHEN and CDR2 SYDVKM. J was trimmed by 4 bases and V by 3 bases; bases with no gene match: 4. The CDR3 region has the DNA TGTGCCAGCAGTTTGCTAGCGGGAGGGGCTTACAATGAGCAGTTCTTC. As protein: CASSLLAGGAYNEQFF.

This clonotype was counted ten times or more. CDR3 region: CASSYEAGPYNEQFF. CDR3 DNA: TGTGCCAGCAGTTACGAAGCGGGGCCCTACAATGAGCAGTTCTTC. V gene TRBV6-2 or TRBV6-3 combines with J gene TRBJ2-1; TRBD2 agrees at 7 bases. The germline gives CDR1 MNHEY, CDR2 SVGEGT. The CDR3 consists of 15 residues. With 2 bases clipped from V and 2 bases from J, the junction kept 3 bases outside the gene matches.

This clonotype was seen a few times. This chain uses TRBV2 with TRBJ2-7; 11 bases agree with TRBD2. Germline CDR1 reads SNHLY; CDR2 reads FYNNEI. The CDR3 covers 15 residues. Germline trimming cut 4 bases from V and 2 bases from J; bases unmatched to any gene: 4. CDR3: CASSVLAGGPYEQYF. DNA for the CDR3: TGTGCCAGCAGTGTTCTAGCGGGAGGCCCCTACGAGCAGTACTTC.

This clonotype was found a few times. The V gene is TRBV7-9, the J gene TRBJ1-2; no reliable D call. Germline values: CDR1 SEHNR, CDR2 FQNEAQ (reference sequence). The CDR3 spans 13 residues. Trimming cost V 6 bases and J 6 bases, with 14 bases left between them. CDR3 sequence (DNA): TGTGCCAGCAGAATGGACTCGATGAATGGCTACACCTTC. Translation gives CASRMDSMNGYTF.

This clonotype came up many times. The chain employs TRBV3-1 and TRBJ2-7; 9 bases agree with TRBD2. Losses at the gene ends were 5 bases for V and 3 bases for J; bases not matched to a gene: 2. Germline V lookup: CDR1 LGHDT, CDR2 YNNKEL (reference sequence). CDR3 length: 13 residues. The CDR3 loop is CASSSGGIYEQYF. The CDR3, as DNA: TGTGCCAGCAGCAGCGGGGGGATCTACGAGCAGTACTTC.

Many counts were recorded for this clonotype. The chain combines TRBV29-1 with TRBJ2-1, with D perhaps matching TRBD2 (6 bases). Germline V gives CDR1 SQVTM, CDR2 ANQGSEA. The CDR3 is 13 residues long. V lost 4 bases to trimming and J lost 4 bases, with 11 bases between them. This CDR3 is CSVVPAGYNEQFF. CDR3 DNA sequence: TGCAGCGTTGTTCCGGCGGGGTACAATGAGCAGTTCTTC.